The sequence of this TCR beta chain was determined in a study of vaccination and CD4 T cells after COVID-19. Study information: With eight to ten mild cases and one severe, convalescent patients were SARS-CoV-2 positive by nasal swab PCR.

Oncomine TCR Beta short-read sequencing was applied to DNA from cultured CD4+ T cells. The source of extracted genomic DNA was cultured CD4+ T cells. TCRdb used MiXCR to reprocess the PCR reads, holding one entry per CDR3 protein. Of 8,000 to 9,000 distinct CDR3 sequences listed, about 61% are singletons. Treatment meaning: approximately 10-day PBMC culture with coronavirus spike peptide pools or control peptides (ViraFEST assay). Dates of positive PCR ran from March to December 2020, before US Alpha, Beta and Delta variants. Scientists separated out CD4+ T cells through negative selection following 10 days in culture. V lost 2 bases and J 0 bases, leaving 8 bases between the germline ends. The CDR3 totals 14 residues. Germline-derived CDR1 and CDR2 are MNHEY and SVGAGI. Comment on this clonotype: Antigen unknown.

The receptor comes from a human donor who had recovered from COVID-19. Sequencing was performed on CD4+ T cells from blood, cultured in vitro. The chain couples TRBV6-5 to TRBJ2-7, with a tentative D call TRBD1 (6 bases). The CDR3 loop reads CASSYGQSSYEQYF. DNA for the CDR3: TGTGCCAGCAGTTACGGACAGTCCTCCTACGAGCAGTACTTC.